This T cell receptor (beta chain) comes out of a study of T cells in Graves' hyperthyroidism and ophthalmopathy. Study summary: The blood sample was taken at first diagnosis, before treatment began.

Study-wide results and limits: Classification by a 13 V-J model distinguished ophthalmopathy from stable hyperthyroidism.

Newly diagnosed patients aged 18 to 65 had hyperthyroidism of under 2 months' duration. Clinical symptoms, serum thyroxine and TRAb, thyroid ultrasound and orbital computed tomography were used for the diagnoses. Germline lookup yields CDR1 SQVTM and CDR2 ANQGSEA. This CDR3 contains 14 residues. Trimming cost V 3 bases and J 1 base; bases outside gene matches: 3. Regions amplified from RNA transcripts were the TCR beta CDR3 regions. The HTBI primer set served for first-round RT-PCR of the TCR CDR3. TCRdb fed the multiplex PCR reads into MiXCR, producing one record per CDR3 protein. This table has roughly 100,000 distinct CDR3 sequences, roughly 50% appearing once. Note on this clonotype: Its antigen is not identified.

The chain couples TRBV29-1 to TRBJ1-1, with 9 bases aligning to TRBD1. The clonotype was recovered from a man in his forties with Graves' hyperthyroidism. Specimen: blood. CDR3 bases: TGCAGCGTTGAGACAGGGGGTTGGAACACTGAAGCTTTCTTT. Its translation: CSVETGGWNTEAFF.